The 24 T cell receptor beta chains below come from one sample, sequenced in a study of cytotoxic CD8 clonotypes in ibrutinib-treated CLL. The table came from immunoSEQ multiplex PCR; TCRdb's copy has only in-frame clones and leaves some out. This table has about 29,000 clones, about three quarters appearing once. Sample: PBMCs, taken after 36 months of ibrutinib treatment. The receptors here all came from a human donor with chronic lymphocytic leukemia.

The CDR3 DNA is TGTGCCAGTAGTATACGGGAAACAAGACAGCCCCAGCATTTT. Its translation: CASSIRETRQPQHF. The V gene is TRBV19, the J gene TRBJ1-5; D remains unclear. Trimming removed 2 bases at V and 7 bases at J, with 12 bases between. The CDR3 has 14 amino acids. CDR1 and CDR2 from the germline V gene are LNHDA and SQIVND (reference sequence).

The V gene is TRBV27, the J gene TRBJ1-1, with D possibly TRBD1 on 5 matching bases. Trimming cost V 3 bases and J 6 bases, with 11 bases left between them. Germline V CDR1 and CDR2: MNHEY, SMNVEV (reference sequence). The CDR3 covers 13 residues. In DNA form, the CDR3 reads TGTGCCAGCAGTTTCGCAGGGATACCTGAAGCTTTCTTT. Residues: CASSFAGIPEAFF.

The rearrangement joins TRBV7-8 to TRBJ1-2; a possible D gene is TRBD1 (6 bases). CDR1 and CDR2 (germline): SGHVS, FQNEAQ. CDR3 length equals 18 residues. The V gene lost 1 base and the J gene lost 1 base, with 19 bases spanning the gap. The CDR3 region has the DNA TGTGCCAGCAGCTTAGTAACAGGGACCTTACTGCTTAACTATGGCTACACCTTC. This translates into CASSLVTGTLLLNYGYTF.

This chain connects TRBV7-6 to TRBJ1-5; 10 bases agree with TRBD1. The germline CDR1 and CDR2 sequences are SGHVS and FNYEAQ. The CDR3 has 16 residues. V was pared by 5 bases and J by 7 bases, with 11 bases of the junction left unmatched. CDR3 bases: TGTGCCAGCAGCCCGACAGGGGGCGGGGAGGGGCAGCCCCAGCATTTT. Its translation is CASSPTGGGEGQPQHF.

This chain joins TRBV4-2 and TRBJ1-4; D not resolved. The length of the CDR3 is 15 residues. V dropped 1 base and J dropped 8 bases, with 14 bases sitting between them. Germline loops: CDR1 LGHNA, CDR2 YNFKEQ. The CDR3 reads CASSQVDMDDEKLFF. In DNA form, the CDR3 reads TGTGCCAGCAGCCAAGTTGATATGGACGACGAAAAACTGTTTTTT.

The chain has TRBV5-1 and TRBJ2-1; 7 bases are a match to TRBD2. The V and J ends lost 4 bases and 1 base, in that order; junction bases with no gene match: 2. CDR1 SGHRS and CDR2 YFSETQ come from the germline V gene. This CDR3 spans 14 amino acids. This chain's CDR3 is CASSRTSSYNEQFF. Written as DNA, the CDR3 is TGCGCCAGCAGCCGGACTAGTTCCTACAATGAGCAGTTCTTC.

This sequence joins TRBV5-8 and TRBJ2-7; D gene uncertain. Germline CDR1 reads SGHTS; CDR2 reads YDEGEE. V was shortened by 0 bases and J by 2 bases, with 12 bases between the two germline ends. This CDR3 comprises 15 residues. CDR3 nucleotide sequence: TGTGCCAGCAGCTTGGGGCCTCTACGAACCTACGAGCAGTACTTC. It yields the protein CASSLGPLRTYEQYF. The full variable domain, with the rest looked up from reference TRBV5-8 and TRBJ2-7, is EAGVTQSPTHLIKTRGQQATLRCSPISGHTSVYWYQQALGLGLQFLLWYDEGEERNRGNFPPRFSGRQFPNYSSELNVNALELEDSALYLCASSLGPLRTYEQYFGPGTRLTVT.

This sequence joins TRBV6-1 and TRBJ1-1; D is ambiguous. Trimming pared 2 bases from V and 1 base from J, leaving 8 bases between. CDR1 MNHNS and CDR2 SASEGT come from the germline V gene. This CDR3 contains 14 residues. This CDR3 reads CASSERPWNTEAFF. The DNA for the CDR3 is TGTGCCAGCAGTGAACGGCCCTGGAACACTGAAGCTTTCTTT.

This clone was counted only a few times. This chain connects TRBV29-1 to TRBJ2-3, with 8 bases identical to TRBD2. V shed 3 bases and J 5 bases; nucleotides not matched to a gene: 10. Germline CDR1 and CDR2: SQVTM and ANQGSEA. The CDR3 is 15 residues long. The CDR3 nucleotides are TGCAGCGTTGAGCCCGGGCGGGGGGATGGAGATACGCAGTATTTT. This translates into CSVEPGRGDGDTQYF.

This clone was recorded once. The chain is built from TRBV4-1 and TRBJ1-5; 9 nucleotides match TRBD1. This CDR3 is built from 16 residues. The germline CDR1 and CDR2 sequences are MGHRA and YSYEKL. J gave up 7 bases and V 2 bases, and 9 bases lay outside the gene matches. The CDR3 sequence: CASSQPSQGARQPQHF. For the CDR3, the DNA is TGCGCCAGCAGCCAACCCTCACAGGGGGCGAGGCAGCCCCAGCATTTT.

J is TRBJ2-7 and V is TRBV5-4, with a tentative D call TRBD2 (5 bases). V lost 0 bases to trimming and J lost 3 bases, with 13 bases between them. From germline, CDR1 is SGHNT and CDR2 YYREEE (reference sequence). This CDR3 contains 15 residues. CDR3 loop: CASSLGAGLNYEQYF. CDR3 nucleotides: TGTGCCAGCAGCTTGGGTGCCGGACTTAACTACGAGCAGTACTTC.

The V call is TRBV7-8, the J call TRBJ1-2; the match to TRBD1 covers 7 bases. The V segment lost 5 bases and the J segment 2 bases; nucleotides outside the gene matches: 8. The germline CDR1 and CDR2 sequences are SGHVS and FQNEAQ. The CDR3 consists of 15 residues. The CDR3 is CASSPRSTGNYGYTF. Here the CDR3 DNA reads TGTGCCAGCAGCCCCAGATCGACAGGGAACTATGGCTACACCTTC.

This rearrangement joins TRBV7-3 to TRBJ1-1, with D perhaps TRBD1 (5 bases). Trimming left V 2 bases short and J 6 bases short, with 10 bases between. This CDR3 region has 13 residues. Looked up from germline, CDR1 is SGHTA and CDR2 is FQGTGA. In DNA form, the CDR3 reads TGTGCCAGCAGCTTAGACAGATACGCTGAAGCTTTCTTT. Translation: CASSLDRYAEAFF.

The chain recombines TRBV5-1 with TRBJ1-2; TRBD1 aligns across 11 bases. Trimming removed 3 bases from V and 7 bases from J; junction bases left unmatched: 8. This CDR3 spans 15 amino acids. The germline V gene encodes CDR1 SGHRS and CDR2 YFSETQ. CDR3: CASSWWDRGASGYTF. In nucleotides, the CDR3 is TGCGCCAGCAGCTGGTGGGACAGGGGGGCAAGTGGCTACACCTTC. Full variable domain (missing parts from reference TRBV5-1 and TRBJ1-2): KAGVTQTPRYLIKTRGQQVTLSCSPISGHRSVSWYQQTPGQGLQFLFEYFSETQRNKGNFPGRFSGRQFSNSRSEMNVSTLELGDSALYLCASSWWDRGASGYTFGSGTRLTVV.

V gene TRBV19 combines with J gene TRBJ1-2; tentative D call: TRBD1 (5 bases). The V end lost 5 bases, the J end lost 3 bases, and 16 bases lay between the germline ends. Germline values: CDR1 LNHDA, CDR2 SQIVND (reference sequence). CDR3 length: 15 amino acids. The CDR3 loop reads CASSPSEGKDYGYTF. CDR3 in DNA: TGTGCCAGTAGTCCCTCCGAGGGGAAAGACTATGGCTACACCTTC.

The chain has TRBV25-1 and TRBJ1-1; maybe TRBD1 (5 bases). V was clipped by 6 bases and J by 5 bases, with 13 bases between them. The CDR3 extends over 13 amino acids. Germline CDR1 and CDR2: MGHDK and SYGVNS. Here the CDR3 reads CASSWDSSTEAFF. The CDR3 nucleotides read TGTGCCAGCAGCTGGGACTCCTCGACTGAAGCTTTCTTT.

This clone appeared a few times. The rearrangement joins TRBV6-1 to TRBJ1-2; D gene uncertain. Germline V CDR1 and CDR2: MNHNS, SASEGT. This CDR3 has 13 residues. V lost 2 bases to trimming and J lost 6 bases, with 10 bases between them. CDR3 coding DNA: TGTGCCAGCAGTGAACTACAGCCGAATGGCTACACCTTC. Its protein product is CASSELQPNGYTF.

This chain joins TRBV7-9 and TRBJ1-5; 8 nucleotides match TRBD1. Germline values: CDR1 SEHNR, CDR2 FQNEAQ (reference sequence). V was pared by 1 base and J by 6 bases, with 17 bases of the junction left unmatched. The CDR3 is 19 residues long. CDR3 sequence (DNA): TGTGCCAGCAGCTTAGGCGAGGTACTCGGGCAGGGGGCGATTCAGCCCCAGCATTTT. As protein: CASSLGEVLGQGAIQPQHF.

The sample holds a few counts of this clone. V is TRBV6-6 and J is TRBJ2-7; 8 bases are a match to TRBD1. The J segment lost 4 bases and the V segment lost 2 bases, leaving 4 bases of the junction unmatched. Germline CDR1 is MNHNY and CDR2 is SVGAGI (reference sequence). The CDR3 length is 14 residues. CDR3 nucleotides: TGTGCCAGCAGTTACGTGCAGGGGGCATACGAGCAGTACTTC. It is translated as CASSYVQGAYEQYF.

The DNA for the CDR3 is TGTGCCAGCAGTGAAGCGGGAAGTCACTATAGCAATCAGCCCCAGCATTTT. Protein product: CASSEAGSHYSNQPQHF. The chain joins TRBV6-1 to TRBJ1-5; D is uncertain. The germline gives CDR1 MNHNS, CDR2 SASEGT. V was clipped by 0 bases and J by 0 bases, with 12 bases between them. The CDR3 contains 17 residues.

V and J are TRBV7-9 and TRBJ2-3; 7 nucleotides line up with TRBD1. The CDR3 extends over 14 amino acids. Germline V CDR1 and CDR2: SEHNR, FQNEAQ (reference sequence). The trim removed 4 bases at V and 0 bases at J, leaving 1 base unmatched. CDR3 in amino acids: CASSWDSSTDTQYF. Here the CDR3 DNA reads TGTGCCAGCAGCTGGGACAGTAGCACAGATACGCAGTATTTT.

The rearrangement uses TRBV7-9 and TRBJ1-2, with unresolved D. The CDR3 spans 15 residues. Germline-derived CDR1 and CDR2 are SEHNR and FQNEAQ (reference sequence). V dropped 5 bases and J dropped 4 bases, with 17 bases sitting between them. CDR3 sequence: CASSPSLDGRYGYTF. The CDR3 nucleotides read TGTGCCAGCAGCCCTTCCCTAGACGGACGCTATGGCTACACCTTC.

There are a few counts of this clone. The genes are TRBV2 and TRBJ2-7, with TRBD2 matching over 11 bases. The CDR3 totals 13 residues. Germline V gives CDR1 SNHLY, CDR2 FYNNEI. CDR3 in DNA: TGTACTAGCGGGGCTAGCGGGGGGTACGAGCAGTACTTC. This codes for CTSGASGGYEQYF.

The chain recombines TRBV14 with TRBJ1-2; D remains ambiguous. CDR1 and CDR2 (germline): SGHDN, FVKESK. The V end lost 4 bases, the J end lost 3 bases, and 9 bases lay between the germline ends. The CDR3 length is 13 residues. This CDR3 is CASSLGKYYGYTF. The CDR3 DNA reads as TGTGCCAGCAGCCTCGGGAAATACTATGGCTACACCTTC.